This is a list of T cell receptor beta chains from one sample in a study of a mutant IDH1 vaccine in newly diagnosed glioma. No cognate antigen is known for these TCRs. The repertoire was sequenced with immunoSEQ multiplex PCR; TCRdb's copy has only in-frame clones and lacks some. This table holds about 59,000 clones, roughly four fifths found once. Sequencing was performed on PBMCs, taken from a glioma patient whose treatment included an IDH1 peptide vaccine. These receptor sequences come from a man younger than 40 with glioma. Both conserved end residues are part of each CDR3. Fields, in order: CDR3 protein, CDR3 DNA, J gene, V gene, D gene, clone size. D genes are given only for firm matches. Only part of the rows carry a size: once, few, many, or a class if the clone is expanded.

CASSLTGGAYEQYF TGTGCCAGCAGCCTGACTGGAGGGGCCTACGAGCAGTACTTC TRBJ2-7 TRBV14 - -
CASSPLRGEQETQYF TGTGCCAGCAGTCCCCTTAGAGGGGAACAAGAGACCCAGTACTTC TRBJ2-5 TRBV6-5 - -
CASNLRRVEAFF TGTGCCAGCAACCTTAGGCGGGTTGAAGCTTTCTTT TRBJ1-1 TRBV6-1 - -
CASSFSRPGPSGNTIYF TGTGCCAGCAGCTTTAGTCGGCCGGGTCCCTCTGGAAACACCATATATTTT TRBJ1-3 TRBV7-9 - -
CASSWPGQGSQETQYF TGTGCCAGCAGCTGGCCGGGACAGGGAAGCCAAGAGACCCAGTACTTC TRBJ2-5 TRBV7-9 TRBD1 -
CASSTTGYGNQPQHF TGTGCCAGCAGCACCACAGGGTACGGCAATCAGCCCCAGCATTTT TRBJ1-5 TRBV2 - once
CAWSVTYNEQFF TGTGCCTGGAGTGTAACTTACAATGAGCAGTTCTTC TRBJ2-1 TRBV30 - -
CASSVGTASSVTQYF TGTGCCAGTAGTGTCGGGACGGCGAGTAGTGTTACGCAGTATTTT TRBJ2-3 TRBV19 - -
CASSPMGTDTQYF TGTGCCAGCAGCCCGATGGGGACAGATACGCAGTATTTT TRBJ2-3 TRBV5-6 - -
CASSLMDRGLDEQFF TGTGCCAGCAGCTTAATGGACAGGGGGCTGGATGAGCAGTTCTTC TRBJ2-1 TRBV7-6 TRBD1 -
CASSQTGGYWGYTF TGCGCCAGCAGTCAGACAGGGGGCTATTGGGGCTACACCTTC TRBJ1-2 TRBV23-1 TRBD1 -
CASKTGGASNEQFF TGTGCCAGCAAGACAGGGGGCGCTTCCAATGAGCAGTTCTTC TRBJ2-1 TRBV6-4 TRBD1 once
CASSLEAGNNYGYTF TGTGCCAGCAGCTTGGAGGCAGGGAATAACTATGGCTACACCTTC TRBJ1-2 TRBV5-5 - -
CASSPDRAEAFF TGTGCCAGCAGTCCTGACAGGGCTGAAGCTTTCTTT TRBJ1-1 TRBV6-5 TRBD1 -
CASSQISYEQYF TGTGCCAGCAGCCAGATCTCCTACGAGCAGTACTTC TRBJ2-7 TRBV7-9 - -
CASRTTGSYNSPLHF TGTGCCAGCAGAACCACGGGCTCCTATAATTCACCCCTCCACTTT TRBJ1-6 TRBV27 - -
CASSLLRNTEAFF TGCGCCAGCAGCTTGTTACGGAACACTGAAGCTTTCTTT TRBJ1-1 TRBV5-1 - -
CASSLMDRGYNEQFF TGTGCCAGTAGTCTAATGGACAGGGGCTACAATGAGCAGTTCTTC TRBJ2-1 TRBV19 TRBD1 -
CASSEAWQKEAFF TGTGCCAGCAGTGAAGCGTGGCAGAAAGAAGCTTTCTTT TRBJ1-1 TRBV2 - -
CASSQGTGYKNIQYF TGCGCCAGCAGCCAAGGAACCGGATACAAAAACATTCAGTACTTC TRBJ2-4 TRBV4-1 - -